These 27 T cell receptor beta chains were all obtained from the same sample, sequenced in a study of response to subunit inactivated influenza vaccine. TCRdb ran MiXCR on the RT-PCR reads and lists one entry per CDR3 protein. The sample shows about 300,000 distinct CDR3 sequences, 22% of them seen only once. This material consisted of PBMCs from blood, taken less than 22 months after vaccination. The receptors come from a man aged 50 to 69 who received an inactivated influenza vaccine.

The chain uses TRBV6-2 or TRBV6-3 and TRBJ2-2; D may match TRBD1 or TRBD2 (5 bases each). The V and J ends lost 5 bases and 7 bases respectively, with 14 bases between them. Germline values: CDR1 MNHEY, CDR2 SVGEGT. This CDR3 contains 14 residues. CDR3 in DNA: TGTGCCAGCAGTCCGGGGACGTTCGGCGGGGAGCTGTTTTTT. Translated: CASSPGTFGGELFF.

This clonotype has a handful of counts. This rearrangement joins TRBV10-3 to TRBJ1-1; D gene ambiguous. Germline V gives CDR1 ENHRY, CDR2 SYGVKD. The germline V and J ends were trimmed by 8 bases and 1 base, with 11 bases remaining between them. The CDR3 has 13 residues. CDR3 protein: CAIAGPSNTEAFF. The CDR3 coding sequence is TGTGCCATCGCTGGACCGTCGAACACTGAAGCTTTCTTT.

The chain recombines TRBV7-9 with TRBJ1-5; 8 positions agree with TRBD1. The germline gives CDR1 SEHNR, CDR2 FQNEAQ (reference sequence). The CDR3 length is 15 residues. J gave up 4 bases and V 8 bases, and 10 bases lay outside the gene matches. For the CDR3, the DNA is TGTGCCAGCGCGTGGGGGACAGGAGGGAATCAGCCCCAGCATTTT. This encodes CASAWGTGGNQPQHF. The whole variable domain, filled in from reference TRBV7-9 and TRBJ1-5, reads DTGVSQNPRHKITKRGQNVTFRCDPISEHNRLYWYRQTLGQGPEFLTYFQNEAQLEKSRLLSDRFSAERPKGSFSTLEIQRTEQGDSAMYLCASAWGTGGNQPQHFGDGTRLSIL.

V gene TRBV24-1 combines with J gene TRBJ1-5; 11 positions agree with TRBD1. Trimming took 2 bases from V and 2 from J; bases not matched to a gene: 1. The length of the CDR3 is 16 residues. In germline, CDR1 is KGHDR, CDR2 SFDVKD. In DNA, the CDR3 is TGTGCCACCAGTGATTCGGGACAGGGGGGCAATCAGCCCCAGCATTTT. Amino acids: CATSDSGQGGNQPQHF.

This sequence joins TRBV6-5 and TRBJ2-3, with D perhaps matching TRBD1 (6 bases). Germline CDR1 and CDR2: MNHEY and SVGAGI. V lost 1 base, J lost 4 bases, and 12 bases lay in between. This CDR3 region has 15 residues. The DNA of the CDR3 is TGTGCCAGCAGTTACTGGGCAGGGGAATCAGATACGCAGTATTTT. It yields the protein CASSYWAGESDTQYF.

This rearrangement joins TRBV20-1 to TRBJ2-7; 8 bases fit TRBD1. The CDR3 spans 14 residues. Germline CDR1 is DFQATT and CDR2 is SNEGSKA (reference sequence). Unmatched junction bases numbered 7, after V lost 3 bases and J lost 3 bases. Written as DNA, the CDR3 is TGCAGTGCTAGGACAAGTGACAGGGGCTACGAGCAGTACTTC. It is translated as CSARTSDRGYEQYF.

The genes are TRBV29-1 and TRBJ1-4; D is possibly TRBD1 (5 bases). The CDR3 consists of 12 residues. Germline V gene data show CDR1 as SQVTM and CDR2 as ANQGSEA. V lost 6 bases to trimming and J lost 4 bases, with 9 bases between them. The CDR3: CSVRDGNEKLFF. The CDR3 DNA follows: TGCAGCGTGCGGGACGGTAATGAAAAACTGTTTTTT.

This clonotype was detected many times. V usage is TRBV12-3 or TRBV12-4 and J usage is TRBJ1-5; no clear D gene. This CDR3 spans 13 amino acids. Between the trimmed V and J ends, which lost 8 bases and 6 bases, there was a span of 14 bases. CDR3 DNA: TGTGCCAGCGTCATGAGCATGGGTCAGCCCCAGCATTTT. It encodes CASVMSMGQPQHF.

This clonotype has a handful of counts. V gene TRBV9 combines with J gene TRBJ2-5, with D hard to call. Trimming left V 0 bases short and J 4 bases short, with 10 bases between. Per the germline V gene, CDR1 is SGDLS and CDR2 is YYNGEE. The CDR3 sequence is 14 residues long. CDR3 protein: CASSVDLEGETQYF. The CDR3, as DNA: TGTGCCAGCAGCGTAGATTTGGAAGGAGAGACCCAGTACTTC. The full variable domain, completed using reference TRBV9 and TRBJ2-5, is DSGVTQTPKHLITATGQRVTLRCSPRSGDLSVYWYQQSLDQGLQFLIQYYNGEERAKGNILERFSAQQFPDLHSELNLSSLELGDSALYFCASSVDLEGETQYFGPGTRLLVL.

Ten or more counts support this clonotype. This chain connects TRBV5-1 to TRBJ2-3, with TRBD1 matching over 9 bases. Trimming removed 3 bases from V and 5 bases from J; junction bases left unmatched: 7. Germline V gene data show CDR1 as SGHRS and CDR2 as YFSETQ. The length of the CDR3 is 15 residues. The CDR3 region is CASSSNRGRKDTQYF. The CDR3 DNA sequence: TGCGCCAGCAGCTCGAACAGGGGGCGGAAAGATACGCAGTATTTT.

The chain recombines TRBV12-3 or TRBV12-4 with TRBJ1-5; no clear D gene. The CDR3 has 17 amino acids. Trimming took off 5 bases at V and 0 bases at J, with 17 bases between the two ends. The CDR3 DNA reads TGTGCCAGCAGTCCCTCCGGACCTGGGTATAGCAATCAGCCCCAGCATTTT. As protein: CASSPSGPGYSNQPQHF.

Details on this clonotype: A clone one base away is much larger, so this may be a read error. The V gene is TRBV3-1, the J gene TRBJ1-1; D uncertain. Per the germline V gene, CDR1 is LGHDT and CDR2 is YNNKEL (reference sequence). The CDR3 loop spans 14 amino acids. The CDR3 region has the DNA TGTGCCAGCAGCCAAGGCAGCTTGAAGACTGAAGCTTTCTTT. Translating gives CASSQGSLKTEAFF.

On this clonotype itself: A read error is possible here, since a much larger clone lies one base away. The gene calls are TRBV4-3 and TRBJ1-5, with D maybe TRBD1 (5 bases). The CDR3 totals 17 residues. Looked up from germline, CDR1 is LGHNA and CDR2 is YSLEER. The CDR3 DNA reads as TGCGCCAGCAGCCAAGATAGCAGGGACTATCGCAATCAGCCCGAGCATTTT. It yields the protein CASSQDSRDYRNQPEHF.

The J gene is TRBJ1-5, the V gene TRBV7-2; 7 bases line up with TRBD1. CDR3 size: 14 residues. With V trimmed by 3 bases and J by 7 bases, 6 bases remained unmatched. CDR1 is SGHTA and CDR2 is FQGNSA in the germline V gene. The CDR3 loop reads CASSFGQAGQPQHF. The CDR3 DNA is TGTGCCAGCAGCTTCGGACAGGCTGGACAGCCCCAGCATTTT.

This clonotype was recorded a few times. This sequence joins TRBV10-2 and TRBJ2-3; TRBD2 matches 10 bases. The CDR3 is 16 amino acids. The trim removed 6 bases at V and 0 bases at J, leaving 6 bases unmatched. CDR1 WSHSY and CDR2 SAAADI come from the germline V gene. The CDR3 protein is CASRASGGVSTDTQYF. Written as DNA, the CDR3 is TGCGCCAGCAGGGCAAGCGGGGGGGTTAGCACAGATACGCAGTATTTT.

The rearrangement joins TRBV2 to TRBJ2-3; D may be TRBD1 (5 bases). This CDR3 comprises 15 residues. V dropped 6 bases and J dropped 1 base, with 14 bases sitting between them. In germline, CDR1 is SNHLY, CDR2 FYNNEI. Here the CDR3 DNA reads TGTGCCAGCAGAGTGACAGTCACACGCACAGATACGCAGTATTTT. The encoded protein is CASRVTVTRTDTQYF.

V is TRBV15 and J is TRBJ2-1, with D possibly being TRBD1 (6 bases). Trimming removed 1 base at V and 8 bases at J, with 15 bases between. The CDR3 sequence is 15 residues long. CDR1 is LNHNV and CDR2 is YYDKDF in the germline V gene (reference sequence). For the CDR3, the DNA is TGTGCCACCAGCAGAGTGGGAAGGGGGACGGATGAGCAGTTCTTC. As protein: CATSRVGRGTDEQFF. The whole variable domain, remainder taken from reference TRBV15 and TRBJ2-1, is DAMVIQNPRYQVTQFGKPVTLSCSQTLNHNVMYWYQQKSSQAPKLLFHYYDKDFNNEADTPDNFQSRRPNTSFCFLDIRSPGLGDTAMYLCATSRVGRGTDEQFFGPGTRLTVL.

This clonotype was seen more than once but under ten times. V usage is TRBV20-1 and J usage is TRBJ2-5; D perhaps matches TRBD2 (6 bases). Per germline, CDR1 DFQATT and CDR2 SNEGSKA (reference sequence). CDR3 length equals 15 residues. Trimming took 1 base from V and 2 from J, leaving 14 bases between them. The CDR3 reads CSARGRAGWQETQYF. CDR3 DNA sequence: TGCAGTGCTAGAGGGAGGGCGGGGTGGCAAGAGACCCAGTACTTC.

The chain employs TRBV5-1 and TRBJ2-5; D remains unclear. Per germline, CDR1 SGHRS and CDR2 YFSETQ. CDR3 length: 15 residues. V lost 0 bases and J lost 1, with 10 bases in between. Here the CDR3 reads CASSLASAAQETQYF. CDR3 DNA sequence: TGCGCCAGCAGCTTGGCGTCAGCAGCCCAAGAGACCCAGTACTTC. Combining the CDR3 with reference TRBV5-1 and TRBJ2-5 gives the whole variable domain KAGVTQTPRYLIKTRGQQVTLSCSPISGHRSVSWYQQTPGQGLQFLFEYFSETQRNKGNFPGRFSGRQFSNSRSEMNVSTLELGDSALYLCASSLASAAQETQYFGPGTRLLVL.

This clonotype was seen only a few times. The V call is TRBV18, the J call TRBJ1-3, with D unclear. Germline values: CDR1 KGHSH, CDR2 LQKENI. The CDR3 is 15 residues long. The V end lost 3 bases, the J end lost 0 bases, and 9 bases lay between the germline ends. Here the CDR3 DNA reads TGTGCCAGCTCACCGCCCCCTCTCTCTGGAAACACCATATATTTT. As protein: CASSPPPLSGNTIYF.

This clonotype appeared many times. The chain recombines TRBV20-1 with TRBJ1-1; perhaps TRBD1 as D (6 bases). Germline V gene lookup returns CDR1 DFQATT and CDR2 SNEGSKA (reference sequence). The CDR3 is made up of 13 amino acids. V shed 6 bases and J shed 0 bases, with 11 bases lying between them. In nucleotides, the CDR3 is TGCAGTGCAGCGGACAGCATGAACACTGAAGCTTTCTTT. This translates into CSAADSMNTEAFF.

The chain couples TRBV5-1 to TRBJ2-3; D remains unclear. CDR3 size: 12 residues. In germline, CDR1 is SGHRS, CDR2 YFSETQ. Trimming took 2 bases from V and 5 from J, leaving 6 bases between them. CDR3 protein: CASSFIRDTQYF. The CDR3 nucleotides are TGCGCCAGCAGCTTCATAAGAGATACGCAGTATTTT. Full variable domain (remainder filled in from reference TRBV5-1 and TRBJ2-3): KAGVTQTPRYLIKTRGQQVTLSCSPISGHRSVSWYQQTPGQGLQFLFEYFSETQRNKGNFPGRFSGRQFSNSRSEMNVSTLELGDSALYLCASSFIRDTQYFGPGTRLTVL.

This clonotype was detected a few times. V is TRBV11-2 and J is TRBJ2-4; D is unclear. This CDR3 region has 18 residues. CDR1 and CDR2 from the germline V gene are SGHAT and FQNNGV. V lost 5 bases to trimming and J lost 0 bases, with 20 bases between them. In DNA form, the CDR3 reads TGTGCCAGCAGCGCTAATGTCAGGTGGTCCCTAGCCAAAAACATTCAGTACTTC. Its protein is CASSANVRWSLAKNIQYF.

This clonotype was seen a few times. The J gene is TRBJ1-2, the V gene TRBV5-1; D remains unclear. Germline V gene data show CDR1 as SGHRS and CDR2 as YFSETQ. V lost 0 bases to trimming and J lost 4 bases, with 13 bases between them. CDR3 length: 15 amino acids. Written as DNA, the CDR3 is TGCGCCAGCAGCTTGGCGTCGGGCGGTGTCTATGGCTACACCTTC. Translated, it gives CASSLASGGVYGYTF.

This chain joins TRBV6-5 and TRBJ1-1; 7 positions agree with TRBD1. This CDR3 has 15 residues. V shed 2 bases and J 5 bases; nucleotides not matched to a gene: 8. The germline V gene has CDR1 MNHEY and CDR2 SVGAGI. CDR3 residues: CASSYGGQGETEAFF. CDR3 nucleotides: TGTGCCAGCAGTTACGGGGGTCAGGGGGAAACTGAAGCTTTCTTT.

The chain employs TRBV4-2 and TRBJ2-7; tentatively, D is TRBD1 (6 bases). Looked up from germline, CDR1 is LGHNA and CDR2 is YNFKEQ. This CDR3 region has 15 residues. V gave up 0 bases and J gave up 7 bases, with 16 bases separating them. The CDR3 DNA follows: TGTGCCAGCAGCCAAGAATGGGACACTGCTCGGGAGCAGTACTTC. It yields the protein CASSQEWDTAREQYF.

V and J are TRBV20-1 and TRBJ2-7, with 7 bases identical to TRBD2. Trimming cost V 0 bases and J 2 bases; bases outside gene matches: 4. CDR3 size: 14 residues. The germline gives CDR1 DFQATT, CDR2 SNEGSKA (reference sequence). The CDR3 here is CSARDSSGTYEQYF. The CDR3 region has the DNA TGCAGTGCTAGAGATTCTAGCGGTACCTACGAGCAGTACTTC.